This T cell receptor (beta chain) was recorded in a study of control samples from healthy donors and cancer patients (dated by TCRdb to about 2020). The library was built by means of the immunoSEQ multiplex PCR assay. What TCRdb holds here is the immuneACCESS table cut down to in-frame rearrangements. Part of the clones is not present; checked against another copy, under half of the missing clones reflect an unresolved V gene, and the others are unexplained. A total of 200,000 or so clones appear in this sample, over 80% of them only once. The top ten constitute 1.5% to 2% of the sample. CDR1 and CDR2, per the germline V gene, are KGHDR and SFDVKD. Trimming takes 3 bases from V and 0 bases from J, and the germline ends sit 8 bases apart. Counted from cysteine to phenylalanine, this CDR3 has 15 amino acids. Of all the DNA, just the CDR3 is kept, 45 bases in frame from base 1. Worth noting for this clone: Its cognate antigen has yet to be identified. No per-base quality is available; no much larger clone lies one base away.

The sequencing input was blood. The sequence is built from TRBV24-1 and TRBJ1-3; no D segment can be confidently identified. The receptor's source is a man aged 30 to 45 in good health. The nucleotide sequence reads TGTGCCACCAGTGATCCTACTTACTCTGGAAACACCATATATTTT. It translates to CATSDPTYSGNTIYF.